Given below is one T cell receptor beta chain in context. Its target is unknown. No infections or other immune events were documented during collection. Libraries were prepared by immunoSEQ multiplex PCR; TCRdb keeps only in-frame clonotypes and omits some of them. The table has about 130,000 clones, 75% to 90% seen once. The germline V and J ends were trimmed by 4 bases and 1 base, with 13 bases remaining between them. Germline V CDR1 and CDR2: KGHSH, LQKENI. The CDR3 contains 15 residues. The sample originates from a study of identifying expanded T cells in peripheral blood. Study conclusions and caveats: Clone count variance between approximately two-week samples rose with total template count. Technical replicates showed about 1.1 changed clones; roughly two weeks roughly 18; four weeks 19.

Sequenced material: blood. The rearrangement joins TRBV18 to TRBJ1-1; TRBD1 is a possible D gene (5 bases). The clonotype originates from a person aged 18-70 years in good health. The CDR3 DNA sequence: TGTGCCAGCTCACTTTCGGGGCAGGGGAACACTGAAGCTTTCTTT. This gives the protein CASSLSGQGNTEAFF.